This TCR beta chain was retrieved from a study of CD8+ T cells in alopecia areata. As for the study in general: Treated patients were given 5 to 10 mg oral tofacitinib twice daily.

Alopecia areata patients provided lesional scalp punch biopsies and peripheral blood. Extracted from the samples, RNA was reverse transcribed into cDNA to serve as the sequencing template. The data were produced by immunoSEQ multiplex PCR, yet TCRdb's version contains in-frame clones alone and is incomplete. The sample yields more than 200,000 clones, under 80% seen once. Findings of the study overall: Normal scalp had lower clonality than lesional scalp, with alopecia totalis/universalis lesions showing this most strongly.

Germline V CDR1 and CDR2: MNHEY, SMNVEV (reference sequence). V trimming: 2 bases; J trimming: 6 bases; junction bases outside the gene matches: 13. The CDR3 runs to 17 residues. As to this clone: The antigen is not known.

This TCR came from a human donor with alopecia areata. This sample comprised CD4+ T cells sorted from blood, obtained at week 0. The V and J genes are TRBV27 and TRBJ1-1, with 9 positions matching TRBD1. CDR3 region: CASSLRITGGGRAEAFF. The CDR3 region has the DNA TGTGCCAGCAGTTTAAGGATCACAGGGGGCGGGAGGGCTGAAGCTTTCTTT.